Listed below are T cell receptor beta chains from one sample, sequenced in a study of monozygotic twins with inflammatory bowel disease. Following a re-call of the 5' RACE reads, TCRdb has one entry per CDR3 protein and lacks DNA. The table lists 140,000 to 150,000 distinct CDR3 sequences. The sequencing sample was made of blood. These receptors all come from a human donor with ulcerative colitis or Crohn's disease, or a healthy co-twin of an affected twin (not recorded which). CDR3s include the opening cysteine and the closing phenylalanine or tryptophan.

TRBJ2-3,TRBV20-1,CSAFGTSGDSTDTQYF
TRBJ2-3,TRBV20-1,CSATPGTSPSTDTQYF
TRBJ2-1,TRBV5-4,CASSLAQREGLYNNEQFF
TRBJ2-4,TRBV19,CATKDGPKNIQYF
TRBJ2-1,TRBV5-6,CASRDGTSGVLTYNEQFF
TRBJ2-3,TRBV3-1,CASSPQAYERGSTDTQYF
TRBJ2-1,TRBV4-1,CASSRGQYNEQFF
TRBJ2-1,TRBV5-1,CASTLWASGDNEQFF
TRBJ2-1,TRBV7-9,CASSFASRADNEQFF
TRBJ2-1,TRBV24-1,CATSASRGKNNEQFF
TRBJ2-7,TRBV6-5,CASSYGAGEWYEQYF
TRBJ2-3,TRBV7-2,CASSLCMGLDTQYF
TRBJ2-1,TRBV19,CASSPSGTSGRAYEQFF
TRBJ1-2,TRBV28,CASRRTGGVGSYGYTF
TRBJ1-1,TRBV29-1,CSVEEGGSTEAFF
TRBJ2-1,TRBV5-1,CASSLAGASGKSSYNEQFF
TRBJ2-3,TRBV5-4,CASSLVLGGPPSDTQYF